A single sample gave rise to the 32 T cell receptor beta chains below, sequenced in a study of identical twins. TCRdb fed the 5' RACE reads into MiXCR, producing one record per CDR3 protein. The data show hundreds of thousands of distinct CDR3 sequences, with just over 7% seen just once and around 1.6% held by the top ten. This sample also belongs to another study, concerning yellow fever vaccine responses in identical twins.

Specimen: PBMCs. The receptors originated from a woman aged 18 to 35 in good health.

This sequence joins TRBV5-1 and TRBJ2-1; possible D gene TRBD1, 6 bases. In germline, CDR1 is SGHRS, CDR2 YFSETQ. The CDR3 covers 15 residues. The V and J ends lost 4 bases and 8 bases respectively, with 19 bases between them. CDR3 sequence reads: CASSLTGYPTDEQFF. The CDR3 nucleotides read TGCGCCAGCAGCCTAACAGGGTACCCCACCGATGAGCAGTTCTTC.

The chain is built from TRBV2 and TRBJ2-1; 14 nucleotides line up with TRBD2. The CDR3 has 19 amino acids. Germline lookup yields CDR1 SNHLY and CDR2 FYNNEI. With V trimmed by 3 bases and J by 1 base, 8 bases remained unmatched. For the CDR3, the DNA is TGTGCCAGCAGTGATACCGGGACTAGCGGGAGATTTTCCTACAATGAGCAGTTCTTC. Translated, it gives CASSDTGTSGRFSYNEQFF. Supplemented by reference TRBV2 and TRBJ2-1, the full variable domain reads EPEVTQTPSHQVTQMGQEVILRCVPISNHLYFYWYRQILGQKVEFLVSFYNNEISEKSEIFDDQFSVERPDGSNFTLKIRSTKLEDSAMYFCASSDTGTSGRFSYNEQFFGPGTRLTVL.

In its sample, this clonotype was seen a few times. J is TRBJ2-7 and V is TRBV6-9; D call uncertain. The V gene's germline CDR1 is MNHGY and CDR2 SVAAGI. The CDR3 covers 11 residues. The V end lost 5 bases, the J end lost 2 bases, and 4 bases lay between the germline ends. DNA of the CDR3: TGTGCCAGCAGTGTTCCCTACGAGCAGTACTTC. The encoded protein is CASSVPYEQYF.

The chain's CDR3 is CASSPWGGSSYNEQFF. The CDR3 DNA follows: TGTGCCAGCAGTCCCTGGGGCGGATCTTCCTACAATGAGCAGTTCTTC. The V and J genes are TRBV28 and TRBJ2-1, with a weak D call TRBD1 (5 bases). The CDR3 is made up of 16 amino acids. CDR1 and CDR2 from the germline V gene are MDHEN and SYDVKM. The V and J ends lost 5 bases and 1 base respectively, with 15 bases between them.

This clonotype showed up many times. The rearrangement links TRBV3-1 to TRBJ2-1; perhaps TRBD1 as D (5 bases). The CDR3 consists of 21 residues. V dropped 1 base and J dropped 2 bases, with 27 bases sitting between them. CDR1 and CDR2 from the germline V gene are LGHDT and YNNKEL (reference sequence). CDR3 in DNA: TGTGCCAGCAGCCAAGTTAGGACACAAGGGGTCCTCTACATCCCCTACAATGAGCAGTTCTTC. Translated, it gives CASSQVRTQGVLYIPYNEQFF.

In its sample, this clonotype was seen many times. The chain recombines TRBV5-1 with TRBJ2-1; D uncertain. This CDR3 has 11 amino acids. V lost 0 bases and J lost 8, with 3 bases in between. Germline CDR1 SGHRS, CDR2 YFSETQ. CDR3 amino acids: CASSLEHEQFF. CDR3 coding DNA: TGCGCCAGCAGCTTGGAGCATGAGCAGTTCTTC.

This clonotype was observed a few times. The CDR3, as DNA: TGTGCCAGCAGTTTATATTTCGTTAAGGGAAGGATGGATAACACCGGGGAGCTGTTTTTT. Its translation is CASSLYFVKGRMDNTGELFF. The genes are TRBV28 and TRBJ2-2, with D unresolved. The CDR3 runs to 20 residues. Germline loops: CDR1 MDHEN, CDR2 SYDVKM. Trimming removed 1 base at V and 2 bases at J, with 23 bases between. Together with reference TRBV28 and TRBJ2-2, the CDR3 gives the full variable domain: DVKVTQSSRYLVKRTGEKVFLECVQDMDHENMFWYRQDPGLGLRLIYFSYDVKMKEKGDIPEGYSVSREKKERFSLILESASTNQTSMYLCASSLYFVKGRMDNTGELFFGEGSRLTVL.

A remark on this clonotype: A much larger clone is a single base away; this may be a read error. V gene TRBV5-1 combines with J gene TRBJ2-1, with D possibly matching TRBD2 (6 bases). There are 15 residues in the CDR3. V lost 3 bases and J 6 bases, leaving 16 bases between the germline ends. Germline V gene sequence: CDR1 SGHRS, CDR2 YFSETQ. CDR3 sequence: CASSYGGLLVNEQFF. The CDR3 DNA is TGCGCCAGCAGCTATGGGGGACTCCTCGTCAATGAGCAGTTCTTC.

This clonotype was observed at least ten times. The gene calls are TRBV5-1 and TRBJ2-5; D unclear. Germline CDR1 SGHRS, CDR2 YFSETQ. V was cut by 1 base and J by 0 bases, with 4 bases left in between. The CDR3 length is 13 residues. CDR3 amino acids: CASSLSHQETQYF. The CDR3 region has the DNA TGCGCCAGCAGCTTGAGTCACCAAGAGACCCAGTACTTC.

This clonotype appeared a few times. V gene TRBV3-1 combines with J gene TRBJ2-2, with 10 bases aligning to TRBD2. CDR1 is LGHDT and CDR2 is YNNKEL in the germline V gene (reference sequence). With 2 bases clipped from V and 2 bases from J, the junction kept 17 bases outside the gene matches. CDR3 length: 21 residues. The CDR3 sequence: CASSQSGGWRLAGANTGELFF. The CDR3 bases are TGTGCCAGCAGCCAAAGCGGCGGATGGAGGCTAGCGGGGGCCAACACCGGGGAGCTGTTTTTT.

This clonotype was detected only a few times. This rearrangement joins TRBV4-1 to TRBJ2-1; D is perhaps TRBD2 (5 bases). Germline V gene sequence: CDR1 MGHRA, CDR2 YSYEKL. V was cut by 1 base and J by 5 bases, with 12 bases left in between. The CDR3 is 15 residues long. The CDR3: CASSQGPTINNEQFF. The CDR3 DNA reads TGCGCCAGCAGCCAAGGGCCGACTATTAACAATGAGCAGTTCTTC.

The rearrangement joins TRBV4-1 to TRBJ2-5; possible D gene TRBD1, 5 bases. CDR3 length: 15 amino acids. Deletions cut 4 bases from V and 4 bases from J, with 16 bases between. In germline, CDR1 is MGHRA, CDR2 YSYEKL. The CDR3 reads CASSRAAGKGETQYF. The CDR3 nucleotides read TGCGCCAGCAGCCGGGCGGCAGGGAAGGGAGAGACCCAGTACTTC.

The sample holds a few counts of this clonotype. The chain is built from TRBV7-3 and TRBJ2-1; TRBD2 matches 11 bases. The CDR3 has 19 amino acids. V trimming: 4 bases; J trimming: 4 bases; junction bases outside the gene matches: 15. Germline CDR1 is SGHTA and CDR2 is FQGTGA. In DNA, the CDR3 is TGTGCCAGCAGCTCCAGGTTCCTAAGGACTAGCGGGTCGTACAATGAGCAGTTCTTC. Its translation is CASSSRFLRTSGSYNEQFF.

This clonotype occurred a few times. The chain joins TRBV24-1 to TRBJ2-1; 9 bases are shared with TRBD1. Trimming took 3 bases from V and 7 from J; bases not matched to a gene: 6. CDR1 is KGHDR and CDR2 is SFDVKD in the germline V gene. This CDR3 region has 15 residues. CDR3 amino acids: CATSDPGTGWNEQFF. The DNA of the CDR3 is TGTGCCACCAGTGATCCCGGGACAGGGTGGAATGAGCAGTTCTTC.

CDR3: CASSFSDRGNEQFF. The CDR3, as DNA: TGTGCCAGCAGCTTTTCGGACAGGGGGAATGAGCAGTTCTTC. V and J are TRBV7-9 and TRBJ2-1, with 10 positions matching TRBD1. In germline, CDR1 is SEHNR, CDR2 FQNEAQ (reference sequence). With 3 bases clipped from V and 7 bases from J, the junction kept 3 bases outside the gene matches. The CDR3 length is 14 residues.

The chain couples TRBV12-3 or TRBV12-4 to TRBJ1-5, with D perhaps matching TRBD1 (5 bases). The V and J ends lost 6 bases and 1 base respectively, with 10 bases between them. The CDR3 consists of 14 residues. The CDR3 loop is CASRGDRSNQPQHF. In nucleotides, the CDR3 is TGTGCCAGCAGGGGGGACCGCAGCAATCAGCCCCAGCATTTT.

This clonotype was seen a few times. The CDR3 DNA reads TGTGCCAGCAGTCCAGCGTTGAACTATGGCTACACCTTC. Protein: CASSPALNYGYTF. The V and J genes are TRBV12-3 or TRBV12-4 and TRBJ1-2; no clear D. The V gene lost 5 bases and the J gene lost 2 bases, with 9 bases spanning the gap. This CDR3 contains 13 residues.

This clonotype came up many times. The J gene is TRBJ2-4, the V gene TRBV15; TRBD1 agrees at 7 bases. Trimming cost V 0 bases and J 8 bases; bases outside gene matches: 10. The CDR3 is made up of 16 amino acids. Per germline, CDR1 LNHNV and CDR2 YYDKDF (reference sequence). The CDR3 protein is CATSRDYGQEEHIQYF. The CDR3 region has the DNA TGTGCCACCAGCAGAGATTATGGACAGGAGGAACACATTCAGTACTTC.

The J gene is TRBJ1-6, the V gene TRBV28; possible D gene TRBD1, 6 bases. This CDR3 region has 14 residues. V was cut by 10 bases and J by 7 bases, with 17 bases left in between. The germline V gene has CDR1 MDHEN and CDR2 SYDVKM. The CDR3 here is CATPGAGANSPLHF. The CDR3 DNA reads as TGTGCCACCCCCGGAGCAGGGGCCAATTCACCCCTCCACTTT.

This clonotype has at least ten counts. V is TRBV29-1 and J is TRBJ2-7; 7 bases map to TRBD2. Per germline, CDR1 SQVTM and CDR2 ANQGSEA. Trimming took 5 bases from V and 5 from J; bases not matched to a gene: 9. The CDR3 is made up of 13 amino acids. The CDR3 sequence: CSVSSGPPDEQYF. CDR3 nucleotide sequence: TGCAGCGTTAGTAGCGGGCCCCCGGACGAGCAGTACTTC.

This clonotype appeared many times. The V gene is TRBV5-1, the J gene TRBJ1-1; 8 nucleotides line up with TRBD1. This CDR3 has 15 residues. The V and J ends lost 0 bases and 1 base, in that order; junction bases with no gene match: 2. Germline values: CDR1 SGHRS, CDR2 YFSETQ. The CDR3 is CASSLVRGQNTEAFF. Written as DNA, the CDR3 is TGCGCCAGCAGCTTGGTCAGGGGGCAGAACACTGAAGCTTTCTTT.

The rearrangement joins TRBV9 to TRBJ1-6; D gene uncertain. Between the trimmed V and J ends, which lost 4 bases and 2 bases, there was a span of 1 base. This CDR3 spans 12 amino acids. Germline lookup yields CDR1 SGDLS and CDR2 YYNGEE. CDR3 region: CASSTYNSPLHF. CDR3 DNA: TGTGCCAGCAGCACCTATAATTCACCCCTCCACTTT.

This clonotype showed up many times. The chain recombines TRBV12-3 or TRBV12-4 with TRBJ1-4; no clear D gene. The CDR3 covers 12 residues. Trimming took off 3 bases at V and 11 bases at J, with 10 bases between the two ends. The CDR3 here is CASSFAVTKLFF. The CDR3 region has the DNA TGTGCCAGCAGTTTTGCCGTCACGAAACTGTTTTTT.

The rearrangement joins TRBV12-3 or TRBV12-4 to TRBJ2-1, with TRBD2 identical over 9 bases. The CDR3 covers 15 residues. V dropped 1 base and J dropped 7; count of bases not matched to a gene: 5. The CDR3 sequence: CASSLGGRAGNEQFF. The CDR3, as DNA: TGTGCCAGCAGTTTAGGCGGGAGGGCCGGAAATGAGCAGTTCTTC.

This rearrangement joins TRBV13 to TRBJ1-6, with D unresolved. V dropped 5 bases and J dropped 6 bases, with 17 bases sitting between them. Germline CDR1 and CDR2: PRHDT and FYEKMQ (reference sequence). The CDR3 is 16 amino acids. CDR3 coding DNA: TGTGCCAGCAGCCCCGATGGGAGGAAACCTAATTCACCCCTCCACTTT. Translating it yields CASSPDGRKPNSPLHF.

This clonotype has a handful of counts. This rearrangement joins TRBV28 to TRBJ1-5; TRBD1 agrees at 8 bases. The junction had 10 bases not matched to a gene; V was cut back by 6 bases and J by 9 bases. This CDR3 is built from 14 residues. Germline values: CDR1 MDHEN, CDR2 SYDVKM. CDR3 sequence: CASSSQGAASPQHF. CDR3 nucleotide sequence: TGTGCCAGCAGCTCTCAGGGGGCGGCCTCGCCCCAGCATTTT.

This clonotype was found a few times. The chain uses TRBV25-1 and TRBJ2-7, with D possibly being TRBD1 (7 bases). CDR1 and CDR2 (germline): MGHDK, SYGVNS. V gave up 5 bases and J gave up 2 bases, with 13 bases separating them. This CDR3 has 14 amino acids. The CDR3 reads CASSSRRGAYEQYF. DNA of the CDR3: TGTGCCAGCAGTTCCCGCAGGGGGGCCTACGAGCAGTACTTC.

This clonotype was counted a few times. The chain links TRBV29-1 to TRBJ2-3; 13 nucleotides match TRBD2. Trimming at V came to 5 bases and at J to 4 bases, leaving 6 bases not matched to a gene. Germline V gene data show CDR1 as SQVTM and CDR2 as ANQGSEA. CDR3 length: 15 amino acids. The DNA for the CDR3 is TGCAGCGTTAGCAGGACTAGCGGGAGACCAGATACGCAGTATTTT. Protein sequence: CSVSRTSGRPDTQYF.

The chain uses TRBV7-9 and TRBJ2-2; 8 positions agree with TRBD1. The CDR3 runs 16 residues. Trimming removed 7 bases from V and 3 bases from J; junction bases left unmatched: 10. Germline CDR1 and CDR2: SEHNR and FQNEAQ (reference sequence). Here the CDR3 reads CASKESLTGDTGELFF. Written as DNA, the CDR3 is TGTGCCAGCAAAGAGTCGTTGACAGGGGACACCGGGGAGCTGTTTTTT.

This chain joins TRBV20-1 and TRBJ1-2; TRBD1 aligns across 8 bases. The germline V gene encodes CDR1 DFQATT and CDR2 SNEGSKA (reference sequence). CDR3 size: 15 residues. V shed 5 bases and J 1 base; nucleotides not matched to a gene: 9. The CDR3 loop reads CSASTGADNNYGYTF. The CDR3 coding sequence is TGCAGTGCTTCGACAGGGGCAGATAATAACTATGGCTACACCTTC.

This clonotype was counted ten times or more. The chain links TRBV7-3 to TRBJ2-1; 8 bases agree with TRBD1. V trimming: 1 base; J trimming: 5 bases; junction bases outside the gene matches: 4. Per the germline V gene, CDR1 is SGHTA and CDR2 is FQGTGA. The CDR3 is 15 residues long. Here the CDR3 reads CASSLSRDRNNEQFF. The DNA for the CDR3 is TGTGCCAGCAGCTTAAGTCGGGACAGGAACAATGAGCAGTTCTTC.

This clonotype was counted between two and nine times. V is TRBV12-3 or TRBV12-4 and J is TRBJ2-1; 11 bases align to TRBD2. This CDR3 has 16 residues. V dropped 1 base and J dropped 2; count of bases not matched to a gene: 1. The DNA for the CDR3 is TGTGCCAGCAGTTTAGTAGCGGGAGGGACCTACAATGAGCAGTTCTTC. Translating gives CASSLVAGGTYNEQFF.